This T cell receptor beta chain was obtained from a study of shared clonotypes between healthy human individuals. Study overall: A donor's plate count was three for CD4 naive and three for CD4 memory; CD8 naive had two and CD8 memory one. Study results and limitations: Clonotypes shared by all four sorted-subset donors had higher generation probabilities than non-shared clonotypes. Clonotype sharing among the donors was expected to vary with sequencing depth.

Turning to this clone: What it recognizes is unknown.

The input for sorted-subset replicate PCRs was 200 to 250 ng DNA, 30,000 or so T cell genomes. The repertoire was sequenced with immunoSEQ multiplex PCR; TCRdb's copy has only in-frame clones and lacks some. The sample lists over 800,000 clones; nearly 95% were seen once. CD45RO-negative cells were positively selected for CCR7, leaving out terminally differentiated effector memory CD45RA+ cells. Germline CDR1 reads WNHNN; CDR2 reads SYGVQD (reference sequence). Trimming shortened V by 5 bases and J by 0 bases, and 11 bases separated the two germline ends. This CDR3 has 15 amino acids. The chain joins TRBV10-1 to TRBJ1-3; perhaps TRBD1 as D (5 bases). Sequencing used naive CD8+ T cells sorted from blood. The clonotype was recovered from a man aged 25 to 40 in good health. This chain's CDR3 is CASSQRGSSGNTIYF. The CDR3 DNA reads as TGCGCCAGCAGTCAACGGGGGAGCTCTGGAAACACCATATATTTT.